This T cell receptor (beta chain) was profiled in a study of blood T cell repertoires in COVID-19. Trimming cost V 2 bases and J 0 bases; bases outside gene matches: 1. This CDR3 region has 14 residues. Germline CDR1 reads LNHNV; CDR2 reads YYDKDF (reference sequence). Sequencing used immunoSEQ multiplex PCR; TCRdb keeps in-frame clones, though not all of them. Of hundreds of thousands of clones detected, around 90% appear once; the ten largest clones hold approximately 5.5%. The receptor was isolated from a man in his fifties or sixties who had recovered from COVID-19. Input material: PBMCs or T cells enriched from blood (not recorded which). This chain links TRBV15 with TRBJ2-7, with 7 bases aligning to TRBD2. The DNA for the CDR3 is TGTGCCACCAGCAGACTAGCGGACTCCTACGAGCAGTACTTC. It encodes CATSRLADSYEQYF.